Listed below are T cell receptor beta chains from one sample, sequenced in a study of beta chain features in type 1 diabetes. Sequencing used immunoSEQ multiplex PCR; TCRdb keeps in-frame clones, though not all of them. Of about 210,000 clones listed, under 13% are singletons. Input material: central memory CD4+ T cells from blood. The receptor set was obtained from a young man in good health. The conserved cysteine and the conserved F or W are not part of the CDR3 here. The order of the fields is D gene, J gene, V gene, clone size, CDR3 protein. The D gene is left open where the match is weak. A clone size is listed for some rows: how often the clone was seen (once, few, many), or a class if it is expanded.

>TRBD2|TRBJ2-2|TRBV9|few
ASSVVASGATGELF
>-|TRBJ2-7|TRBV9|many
ASSAGGGEIGEQY
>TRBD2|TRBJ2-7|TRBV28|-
ASYSGLAYEQY
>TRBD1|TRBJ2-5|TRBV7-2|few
ASSWDRLKETQY
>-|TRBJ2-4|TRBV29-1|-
SVGRGAKNIQY
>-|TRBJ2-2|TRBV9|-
ASSRGGANTGELF
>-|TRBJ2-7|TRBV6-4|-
ASSPRRESSYEQY
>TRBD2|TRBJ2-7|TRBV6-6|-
ASTRSIAGGPYEQY
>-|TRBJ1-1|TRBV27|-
ASSGGWDLSEAF
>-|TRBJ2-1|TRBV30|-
AWSVRRGQL
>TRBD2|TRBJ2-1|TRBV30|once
AMFRDRGREGRAQF
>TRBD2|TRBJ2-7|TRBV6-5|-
ASSKPSSGSYEQY
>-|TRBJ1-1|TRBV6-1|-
ASSEDYSYTEAF
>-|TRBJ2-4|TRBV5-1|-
ASSLAPNVGVLQY
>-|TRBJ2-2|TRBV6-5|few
ASKVRGNTGELF
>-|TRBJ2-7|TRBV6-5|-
ASSRDIGVGEQY
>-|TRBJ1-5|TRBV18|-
ASSPLEDQPQH
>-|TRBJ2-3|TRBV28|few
ASSFWNGYTDTQY
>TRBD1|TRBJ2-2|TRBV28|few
ASSLFRGRTGELF
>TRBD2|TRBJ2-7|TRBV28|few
ASSSLRAGGNEQY
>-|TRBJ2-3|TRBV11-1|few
ASSLIAVLGTDTQY
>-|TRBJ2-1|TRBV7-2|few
ASSLAPGTNEQF
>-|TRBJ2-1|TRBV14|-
ASSLGKDHEQF
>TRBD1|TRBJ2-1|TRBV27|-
ASRPGQIPYNEQF
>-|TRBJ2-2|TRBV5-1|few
ASSVQDTGELF
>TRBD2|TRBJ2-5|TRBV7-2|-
ASSLSLAGGQETQY
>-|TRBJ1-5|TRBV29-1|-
SVATGGNQPQH
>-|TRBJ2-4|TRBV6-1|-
ASSGREGPSKNIQY
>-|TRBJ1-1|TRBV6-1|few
ASSLANTEAF
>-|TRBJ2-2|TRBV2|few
ASSETGIPGELF
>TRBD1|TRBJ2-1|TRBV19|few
ASSSGDRGNEQF
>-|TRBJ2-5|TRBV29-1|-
SVVRAQETQY
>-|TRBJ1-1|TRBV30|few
AWHRDPNTEAF
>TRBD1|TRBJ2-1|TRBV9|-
ASSTNLDRATYNEQF
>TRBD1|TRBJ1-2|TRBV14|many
ASSRQGPLGYT
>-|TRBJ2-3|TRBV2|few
ASSAGGNTQY
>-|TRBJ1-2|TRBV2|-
ASSDPTGWNYGYT
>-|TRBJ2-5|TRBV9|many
ASSNQNTGGETQY
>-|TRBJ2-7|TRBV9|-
ASSSGAFSYEQY
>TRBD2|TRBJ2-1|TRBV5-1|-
ASSEGTSGTYNEQF